This TCR beta chain appears in the sequencing data of a study of cytomegalovirus exposure and HLA in healthy donors. For the study at large: The Caucasian-associated ancestry cluster held over 65% of under 450 genotyped donors.

Germline CDR1 reads SGHAT; CDR2 reads FQNNGV. This CDR3 has 18 residues. V gave up 5 bases and J gave up 0 bases, with 22 bases separating them. It was with 60 Vbeta and 13 Jbeta primers that the PCR ran. Some clones are missing from TCRdb's copy, which holds only in-frame ones; the method was immunoSEQ multiplex PCR. Here the sample spans about 150,000 clones, approximately 73% being singletons. Sequencing was done on a sample of PBMCs. This TCR was recovered from a young woman in good health and CMV-seronegative. The chain uses TRBV11-2 and TRBJ2-5; tentatively, D is TRBD1 (5 bases). The CDR3 loop is CASSPSYFHTGHQETQYF. CDR3 bases: TGTGCCAGCAGCCCATCCTACTTTCATACAGGACACCAAGAGACCCAGTACTTC. The variable domain in full, with the rest retrieved from reference TRBV11-2 and TRBJ2-5, is EAGVAQSPRYKIIEKRQSVAFWCNPISGHATLYWYQQILGQGPKLLIQFQNNGVVDDSQLPKDRFSAERLKGVDSTLKIQPAKLEDSAVYLCASSPSYFHTGHQETQYFGPGTRLLVL.